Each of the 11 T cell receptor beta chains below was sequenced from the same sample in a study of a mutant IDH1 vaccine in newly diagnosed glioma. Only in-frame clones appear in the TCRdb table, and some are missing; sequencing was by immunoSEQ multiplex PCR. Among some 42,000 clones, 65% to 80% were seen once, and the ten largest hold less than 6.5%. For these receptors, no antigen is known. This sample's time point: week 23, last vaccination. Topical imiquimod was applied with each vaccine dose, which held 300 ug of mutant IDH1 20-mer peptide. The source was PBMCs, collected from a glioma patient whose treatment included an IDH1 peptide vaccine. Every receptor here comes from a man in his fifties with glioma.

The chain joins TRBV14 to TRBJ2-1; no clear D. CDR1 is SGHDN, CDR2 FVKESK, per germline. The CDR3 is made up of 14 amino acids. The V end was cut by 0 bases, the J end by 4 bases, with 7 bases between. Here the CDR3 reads CASSQDTRYNEQFF. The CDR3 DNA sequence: TGTGCCAGCAGCCAAGATACAAGGTACAATGAGCAGTTCTTC.

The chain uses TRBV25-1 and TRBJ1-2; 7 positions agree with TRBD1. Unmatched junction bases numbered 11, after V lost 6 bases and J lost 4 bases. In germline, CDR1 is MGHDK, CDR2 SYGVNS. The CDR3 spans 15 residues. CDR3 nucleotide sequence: TGTGCCAGCAGCCGACAGGGAGCCTTTGGCTATGGCTACACCTTC. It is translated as CASSRQGAFGYGYTF.

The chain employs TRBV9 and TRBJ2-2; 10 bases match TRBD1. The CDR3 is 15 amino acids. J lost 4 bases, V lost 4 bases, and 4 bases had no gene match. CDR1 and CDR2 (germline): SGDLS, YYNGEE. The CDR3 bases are TGTGCCAGCAGCAAGGGACAGGGGAGCACCGGGGAGCTGTTTTTT. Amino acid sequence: CASSKGQGSTGELFF.

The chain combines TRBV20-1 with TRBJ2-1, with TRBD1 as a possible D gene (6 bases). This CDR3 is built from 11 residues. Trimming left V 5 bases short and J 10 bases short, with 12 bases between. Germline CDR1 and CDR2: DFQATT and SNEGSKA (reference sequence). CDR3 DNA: TGCAGTGCTTTACAGGGAAAGGAGCAGTTCTTC. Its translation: CSALQGKEQFF.

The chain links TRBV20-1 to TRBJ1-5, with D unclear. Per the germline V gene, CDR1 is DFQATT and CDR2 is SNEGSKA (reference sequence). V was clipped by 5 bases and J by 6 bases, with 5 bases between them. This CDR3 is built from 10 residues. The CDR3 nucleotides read TGCAGTGCTGGGGTTCAGCCCCAGCATTTT. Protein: CSAGVQPQHF.

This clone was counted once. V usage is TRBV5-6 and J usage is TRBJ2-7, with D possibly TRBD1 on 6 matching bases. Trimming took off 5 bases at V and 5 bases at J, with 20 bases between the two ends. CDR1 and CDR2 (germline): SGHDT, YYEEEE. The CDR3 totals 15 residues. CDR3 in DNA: TGTGCCAGCAGGCCGGTCGGACAGCTTTTAGACGAGCAGTACTTC. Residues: CASRPVGQLLDEQYF.

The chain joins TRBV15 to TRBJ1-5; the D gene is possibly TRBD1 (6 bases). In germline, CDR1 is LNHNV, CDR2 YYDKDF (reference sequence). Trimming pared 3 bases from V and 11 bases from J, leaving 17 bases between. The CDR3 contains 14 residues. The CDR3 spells CATSRGAELMAQHF. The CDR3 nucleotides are TGTGCCACCAGCAGGGGGGCAGAGCTCATGGCCCAGCATTTT.

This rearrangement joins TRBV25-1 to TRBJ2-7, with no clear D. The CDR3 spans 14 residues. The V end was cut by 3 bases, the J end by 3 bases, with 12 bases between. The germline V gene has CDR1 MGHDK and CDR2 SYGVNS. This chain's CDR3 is CASSEVDGFYEQYF. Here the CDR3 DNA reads TGTGCCAGCAGTGAGGTGGACGGGTTCTACGAGCAGTACTTC.

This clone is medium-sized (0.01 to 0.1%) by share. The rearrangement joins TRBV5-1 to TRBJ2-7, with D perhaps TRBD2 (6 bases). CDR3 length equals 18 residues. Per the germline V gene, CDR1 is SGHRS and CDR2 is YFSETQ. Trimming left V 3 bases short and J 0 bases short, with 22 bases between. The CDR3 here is CASSSPGRPGLRSYEQYF. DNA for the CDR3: TGCGCCAGCAGCTCCCCCGGAAGACCGGGACTCCGCTCCTACGAGCAGTACTTC.

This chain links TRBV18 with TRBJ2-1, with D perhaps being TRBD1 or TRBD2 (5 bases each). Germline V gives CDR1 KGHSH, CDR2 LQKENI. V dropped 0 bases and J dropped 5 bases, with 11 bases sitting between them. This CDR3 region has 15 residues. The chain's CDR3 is CASSPPGPGDNEQFF. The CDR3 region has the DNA TGTGCCAGCTCACCACCGGGACCCGGGGACAATGAGCAGTTCTTC.

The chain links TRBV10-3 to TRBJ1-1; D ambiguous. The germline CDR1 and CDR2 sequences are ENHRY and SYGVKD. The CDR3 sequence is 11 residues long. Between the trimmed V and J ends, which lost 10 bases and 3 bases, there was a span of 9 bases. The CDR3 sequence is CATRWDTEAFF. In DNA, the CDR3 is TGTGCCACCCGCTGGGACACTGAAGCTTTCTTT.